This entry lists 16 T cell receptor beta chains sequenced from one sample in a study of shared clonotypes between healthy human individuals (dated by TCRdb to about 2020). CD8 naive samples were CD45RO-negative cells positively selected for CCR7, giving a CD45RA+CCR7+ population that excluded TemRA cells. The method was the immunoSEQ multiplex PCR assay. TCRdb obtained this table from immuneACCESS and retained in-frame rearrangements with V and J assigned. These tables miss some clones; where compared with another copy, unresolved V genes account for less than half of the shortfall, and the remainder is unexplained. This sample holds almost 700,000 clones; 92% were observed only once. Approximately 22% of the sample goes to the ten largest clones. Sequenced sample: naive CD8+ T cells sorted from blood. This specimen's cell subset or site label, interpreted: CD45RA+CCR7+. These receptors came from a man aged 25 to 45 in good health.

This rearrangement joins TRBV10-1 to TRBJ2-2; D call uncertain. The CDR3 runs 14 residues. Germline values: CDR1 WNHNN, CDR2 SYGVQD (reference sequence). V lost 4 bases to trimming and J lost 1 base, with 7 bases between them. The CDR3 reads CASSAAENTGELFF. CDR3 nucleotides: TGCGCCAGCAGTGCGGCCGAGAACACCGGGGAGCTGTTTTTT.

For the CDR3, the DNA is TGTGCCAGCAGTGGAGGTACAAACTATGGCTACACCTTC. The encoded protein is CASSGGTNYGYTF. The genes are TRBV2 and TRBJ1-2; D is uncertain. The germline CDR1 and CDR2 sequences are SNHLY and FYNNEI. V lost 4 bases and J 2 bases, leaving 8 bases between the germline ends. The CDR3 covers 13 residues.

CDR3 in amino acids: CASSYGGSGAYNEQFF. The CDR3 DNA is TGTGCCAGCAGTTACGGGGGTTCAGGCGCCTACAATGAGCAGTTCTTC. J is TRBJ2-1 and V is TRBV6-5, with D possibly being TRBD1 or TRBD2 (5 bases each). The V and J ends lost 2 bases and 2 bases respectively, with 13 bases between them. This CDR3 comprises 16 residues. Germline V lookup: CDR1 MNHEY, CDR2 SVGAGI.

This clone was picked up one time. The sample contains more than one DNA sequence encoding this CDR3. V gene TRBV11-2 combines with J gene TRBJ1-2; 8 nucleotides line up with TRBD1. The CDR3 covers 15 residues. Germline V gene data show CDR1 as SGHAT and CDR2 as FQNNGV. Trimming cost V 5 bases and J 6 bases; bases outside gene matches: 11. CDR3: CASSTRTGQRDGYTF. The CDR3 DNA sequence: TGTGCCAGCAGCACACGGACAGGGCAGCGGGATGGCTACACCTTC. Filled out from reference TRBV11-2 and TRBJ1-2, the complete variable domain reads EAGVAQSPRYKIIEKRQSVAFWCNPISGHATLYWYQQILGQGPKLLIQFQNNGVVDDSQLPKDRFSAERLKGVDSTLKIQPAKLEDSAVYLCASSTRTGQRDGYTFGSGTRLTVV.

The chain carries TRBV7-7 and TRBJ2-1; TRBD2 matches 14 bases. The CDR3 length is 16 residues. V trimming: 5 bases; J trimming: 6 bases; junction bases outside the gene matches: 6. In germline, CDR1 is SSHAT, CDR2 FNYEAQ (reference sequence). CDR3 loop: CASSPRLAGGVNEQFF. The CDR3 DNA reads TGTGCCAGCAGCCCTCGACTAGCGGGAGGGGTCAATGAGCAGTTCTTC.

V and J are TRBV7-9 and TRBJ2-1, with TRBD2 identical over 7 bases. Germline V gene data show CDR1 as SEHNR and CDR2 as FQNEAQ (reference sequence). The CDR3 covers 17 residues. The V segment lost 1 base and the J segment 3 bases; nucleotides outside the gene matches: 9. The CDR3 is CASSLGGPGTNYNEQFF. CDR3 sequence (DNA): TGTGCCAGCAGCTTAGGAGGGCCCGGGACTAACTACAATGAGCAGTTCTTC.

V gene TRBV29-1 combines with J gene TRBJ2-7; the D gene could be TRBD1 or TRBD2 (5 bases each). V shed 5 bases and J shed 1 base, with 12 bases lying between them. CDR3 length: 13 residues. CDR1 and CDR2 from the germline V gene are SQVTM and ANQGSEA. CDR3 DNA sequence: TGCAGCGTTCAGGGAGTTCGGTCCTACGAGCAGTACTTC. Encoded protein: CSVQGVRSYEQYF.

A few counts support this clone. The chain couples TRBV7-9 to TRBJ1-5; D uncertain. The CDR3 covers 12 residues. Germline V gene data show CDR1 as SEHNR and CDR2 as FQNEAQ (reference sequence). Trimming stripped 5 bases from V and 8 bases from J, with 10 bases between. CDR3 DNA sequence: TGTGCCAGCAGCCCCGACAACGAGCCCCAGCATTTT. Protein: CASSPDNEPQHF.

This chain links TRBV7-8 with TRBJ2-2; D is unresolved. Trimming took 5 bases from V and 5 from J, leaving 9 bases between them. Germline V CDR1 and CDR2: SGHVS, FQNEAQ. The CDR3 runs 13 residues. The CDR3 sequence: CASSPVGTGELFF. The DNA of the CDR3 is TGTGCCAGCAGCCCCGTGGGTACCGGGGAGCTGTTTTTT.

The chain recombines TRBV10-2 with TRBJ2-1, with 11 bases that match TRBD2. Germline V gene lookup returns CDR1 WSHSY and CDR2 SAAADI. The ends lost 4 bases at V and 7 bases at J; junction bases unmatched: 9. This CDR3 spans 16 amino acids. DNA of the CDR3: TGCGCCAGCAGTGGGATTCTAGCGGGAGGAATTAATGAGCAGTTCTTC. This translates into CASSGILAGGINEQFF.

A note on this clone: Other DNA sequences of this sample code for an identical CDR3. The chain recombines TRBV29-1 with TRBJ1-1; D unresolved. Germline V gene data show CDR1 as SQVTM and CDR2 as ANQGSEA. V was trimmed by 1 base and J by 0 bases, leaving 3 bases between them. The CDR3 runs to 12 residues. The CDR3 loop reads CSVEGLNTEAFF. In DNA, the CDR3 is TGCAGCGTTGAAGGCTTGAACACTGAAGCTTTCTTT.

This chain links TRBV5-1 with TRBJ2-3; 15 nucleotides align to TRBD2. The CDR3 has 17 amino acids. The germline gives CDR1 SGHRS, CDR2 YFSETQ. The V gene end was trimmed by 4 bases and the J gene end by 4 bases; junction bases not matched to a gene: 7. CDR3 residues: CASSLGTSGRWADTQYF. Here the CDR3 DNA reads TGCGCCAGCAGCCTCGGGACTAGCGGGAGGTGGGCAGATACGCAGTATTTT.

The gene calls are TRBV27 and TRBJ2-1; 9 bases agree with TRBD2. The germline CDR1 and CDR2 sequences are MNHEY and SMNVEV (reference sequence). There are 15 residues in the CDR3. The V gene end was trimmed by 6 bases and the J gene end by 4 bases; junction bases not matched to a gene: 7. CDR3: CASSRLAELYNEQFF. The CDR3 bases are TGTGCCAGCAGCAGACTAGCGGAACTTTACAATGAGCAGTTCTTC.

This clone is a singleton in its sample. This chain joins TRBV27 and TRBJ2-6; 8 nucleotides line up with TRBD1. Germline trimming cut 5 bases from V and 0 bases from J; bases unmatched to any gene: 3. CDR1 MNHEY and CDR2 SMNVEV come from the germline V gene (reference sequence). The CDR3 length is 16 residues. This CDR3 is CASSTGQGSGANVLTF. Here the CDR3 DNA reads TGTGCCAGCAGTACCGGACAGGGCTCTGGGGCCAACGTCCTGACTTTC. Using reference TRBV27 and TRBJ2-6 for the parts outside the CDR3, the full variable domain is EAQVTQNPRYLITVTGKKLTVTCSQNMNHEYMSWYRQDPGLGLRQIYYSMNVEVTDKGDVPEGYKVSRKEKRNFPLILESPSPNQTSLYFCASSTGQGSGANVLTFGAGSRLTVL.

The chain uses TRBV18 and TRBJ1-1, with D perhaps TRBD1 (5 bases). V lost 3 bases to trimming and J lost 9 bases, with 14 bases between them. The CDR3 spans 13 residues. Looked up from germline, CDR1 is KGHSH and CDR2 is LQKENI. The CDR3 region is CASSPEGRIKAFF. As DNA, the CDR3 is TGTGCCAGCTCACCTGAGGGACGGATAAAAGCTTTCTTT.

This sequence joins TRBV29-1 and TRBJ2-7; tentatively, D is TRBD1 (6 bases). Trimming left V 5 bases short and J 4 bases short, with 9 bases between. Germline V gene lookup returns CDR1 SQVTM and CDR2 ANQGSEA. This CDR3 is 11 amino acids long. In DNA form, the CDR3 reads TGCAGCGTTCGACAGGATTACGAGCAGTACTTC. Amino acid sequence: CSVRQDYEQYF.